A selection of T cell receptor beta chains follows, all from one sample in a study of shared clonotypes between healthy human individuals. Libraries were prepared by immunoSEQ multiplex PCR; TCRdb keeps only in-frame clonotypes and omits some of them. In the table there are around 1.6 million clones, about 98% of which are singletons. The sequencing input was naive CD4+ T cells sorted from blood. Every receptor here comes from a man aged 25 to 40 in good health. CDR3s leave out the opening cysteine and the closing phenylalanine or tryptophan. Each record gives: clone size, V gene, D gene, CDR3 protein. D genes are given only for firm matches. Size tells how often a clone was seen (once, few, many) or the class of an expanded clone, and some rows leave it out.

clone_size: -
v_call: TRBV19
d_call: -
cdr3_aa: ASSWTINAYEQY

clone_size: -
v_call: TRBV7-9
d_call: TRBD2
cdr3_aa: ASRLAGGTDTQY

clone_size: -
v_call: TRBV7-2
d_call: TRBD1
cdr3_aa: ASSYNRGETQY

clone_size: -
v_call: TRBV18
d_call: TRBD2
cdr3_aa: ASSPLASGTQETQY

clone_size: -
v_call: TRBV7-9
d_call: TRBD2
cdr3_aa: ASSWTSGRNEQF

clone_size: -
v_call: TRBV15
d_call: -
cdr3_aa: ATSRLDLFNEQF

clone_size: -
v_call: TRBV6-6
d_call: -
cdr3_aa: ASTHKRDASYEQY

clone_size: -
v_call: TRBV15
d_call: -
cdr3_aa: ATSRAQDRRKTSYGYT

clone_size: -
v_call: TRBV28
d_call: TRBD2
cdr3_aa: ASSLGGESEQY

clone_size: -
v_call: TRBV28
d_call: -
cdr3_aa: ASSRDSWVSGNTIY

clone_size: -
v_call: TRBV6-5
d_call: -
cdr3_aa: ASSLRFGEQY

clone_size: -
v_call: TRBV5-1
d_call: TRBD2
cdr3_aa: ASSLGGLAWDNEQF

clone_size: -
v_call: TRBV18
d_call: -
cdr3_aa: ASSPIDRGYEQY

clone_size: -
v_call: TRBV10-1
d_call: -
cdr3_aa: ASSDRNTGELF

clone_size: -
v_call: TRBV5-4
d_call: -
cdr3_aa: ASSSSPATNEKLF

clone_size: -
v_call: TRBV5-1
d_call: TRBD2
cdr3_aa: ASSFLAGGNNEQF

clone_size: -
v_call: TRBV30
d_call: TRBD1
cdr3_aa: AWSEGQGAWWANTEAF

clone_size: -
v_call: TRBV5-1
d_call: -
cdr3_aa: ASRAGSDTQY

clone_size: once
v_call: TRBV9
d_call: TRBD1
cdr3_aa: ASSARTGNYGYT

clone_size: -
v_call: TRBV2
d_call: -
cdr3_aa: ASIYQETQY

clone_size: -
v_call: TRBV2
d_call: TRBD1
cdr3_aa: ASLRDRGSTGELF

clone_size: -
v_call: TRBV7-9
d_call: TRBD1
cdr3_aa: ASSFDRWDRGAGELF

clone_size: -
v_call: TRBV19
d_call: -
cdr3_aa: ASSPAGGNQPQH

clone_size: once
v_call: TRBV7-6
d_call: TRBD1
cdr3_aa: ASSLGGTAGNTIY

clone_size: -
v_call: TRBV5-6
d_call: -
cdr3_aa: ASSFGQLYEQY

clone_size: -
v_call: TRBV7-3
d_call: -
cdr3_aa: ASSLSPTETQY

clone_size: -
v_call: TRBV6-1
d_call: -
cdr3_aa: ASSEGLASSYNEQF

clone_size: -
v_call: TRBV19
d_call: -
cdr3_aa: ASSMRGWYNEQF

clone_size: -
v_call: TRBV5-4
d_call: -
cdr3_aa: ASSLQPSSYNEQF

clone_size: -
v_call: TRBV11-2
d_call: -
cdr3_aa: ASSLAPKGFNEQF

clone_size: -
v_call: TRBV15
d_call: -
cdr3_aa: ATSRGEGGDEQF

clone_size: once
v_call: TRBV7-2
d_call: -
cdr3_aa: ASSLGNRYYGYT

clone_size: -
v_call: TRBV4-3
d_call: TRBD2
cdr3_aa: ASSHGREGNNEQF

clone_size: -
v_call: TRBV25-1
d_call: TRBD2
cdr3_aa: ASSEHGRGYNEQF

clone_size: once
v_call: TRBV7-9
d_call: TRBD2
cdr3_aa: ASSSPRRSGSYNEQF

clone_size: -
v_call: TRBV9
d_call: -
cdr3_aa: ASSVGSRTGLYNEQF

clone_size: -
v_call: TRBV7-7
d_call: TRBD2
cdr3_aa: ASSRRASGPAEQETQY

clone_size: -
v_call: TRBV28
d_call: TRBD1
cdr3_aa: ASSRTGKANTEAF

clone_size: -
v_call: TRBV28
d_call: TRBD2
cdr3_aa: ASRAGLRIMGTQY

clone_size: -
v_call: TRBV9
d_call: TRBD2
cdr3_aa: ASSLRLAGSTDTQY

clone_size: -
v_call: TRBV6-5
d_call: -
cdr3_aa: ASSYTRGDEQF

clone_size: -
v_call: TRBV2
d_call: -
cdr3_aa: ASTGKNTGELF

clone_size: -
v_call: TRBV30
d_call: -
cdr3_aa: AWSVLGSGAYGYT

clone_size: once
v_call: TRBV5-4
d_call: TRBD2
cdr3_aa: ASSLDGTSGYNEQF

clone_size: -
v_call: TRBV19
d_call: -
cdr3_aa: ATAGATDTQY